The 32 T cell receptor beta chains presented below share a single source sample, sequenced in a study of cytomegalovirus exposure and HLA in healthy donors. Both 60 Vbeta primers and 13 Jbeta primers went into the PCR. Libraries were prepared by immunoSEQ multiplex PCR; TCRdb keeps only in-frame clonotypes and omits some of them. The sample records 100,000 to 150,000 clones, approximately 74% being singletons. The source material was PBMCs. These receptor sequences come from a man aged 35 to 55 in good health and CMV-seropositive.

This clone was picked up a small number of times. The gene calls are TRBV27 and TRBJ2-2; D is uncertain. The ends were cut back, 8 bases at V and 8 bases at J, with 12 bases in the middle. CDR1 MNHEY and CDR2 SMNVEV come from the germline V gene (reference sequence). The CDR3 sequence is 12 residues long. The CDR3 here is CASGIRRGELFF. CDR3 DNA: TGTGCCAGCGGTATTCGCAGGGGGGAGCTGTTTTTT.

The CDR3 sequence is CASLKGIISGNTIYF. The CDR3 nucleotides are TGTGCCAGCTTAAAGGGGATTATCTCTGGAAACACCATATATTTT. J is TRBJ1-3 and V is TRBV6-1, with TRBD1 as a possible D gene (5 bases). The CDR3 is made up of 15 amino acids. With 8 bases removed from V and 0 bases from J, the gap between germline ends came to 14 bases. Germline V lookup: CDR1 MNHNS, CDR2 SASEGT.

V is TRBV6-1 and J is TRBJ2-3, with a weak D call TRBD1 (5 bases). This CDR3 region has 14 residues. Germline-derived CDR1 and CDR2 are MNHNS and SASEGT. Trimming left V 3 bases short and J 0 bases short, with 7 bases between. CDR3 protein: CASSDRGSTDTQYF. The CDR3 DNA reads as TGTGCCAGCAGTGATAGGGGTAGCACAGATACGCAGTATTTT.

The gene calls are TRBV11-3 and TRBJ1-6; D uncertain. CDR3 length: 13 amino acids. Germline values: CDR1 SGHNT, CDR2 YENEEA. Trimming took off 6 bases at V and 7 bases at J, with 10 bases between the two ends. In nucleotides, the CDR3 is TGTGCCAGCAGTCACGGGTCCAATTCACCCCTCCACTTT. Encoded protein: CASSHGSNSPLHF.

This clone was found once. The chain is built from TRBV4-1 and TRBJ1-4; no definite D call. V was shortened by 3 bases and J by 5 bases, with 13 bases between the two germline ends. Germline CDR1 MGHRA, CDR2 YSYEKL. The CDR3 has 15 residues. CDR3 region: CASSQTNTGNEKLFF. Here the CDR3 DNA reads TGCGCCAGCAGCCAGACCAACACGGGGAATGAAAAACTGTTTTTT.

The chain joins TRBV5-1 to TRBJ2-1; 16 bases align to TRBD2. The CDR3 runs to 15 residues. Germline CDR1 reads SGHRS; CDR2 reads YFSETQ. The V and J ends lost 4 bases and 8 bases, in that order; junction bases with no gene match: 3. Here the CDR3 reads CASSPGTSGGDEQFF. The CDR3 coding sequence is TGCGCCAGCAGCCCGGGGACTAGCGGGGGGGATGAGCAGTTCTTC.

V usage is TRBV28 and J usage is TRBJ1-5; 7 bases fit TRBD1. The CDR3 spans 15 residues. Germline V gene data show CDR1 as MDHEN and CDR2 as SYDVKM. The V and J ends lost 4 bases and 6 bases, in that order; junction bases with no gene match: 9. The CDR3 spells CASSSVLRGRQPQHF. Written as DNA, the CDR3 is TGTGCCAGCAGTTCCGTACTGAGGGGGCGTCAGCCCCAGCATTTT.

A single count supports this clone. The CDR3 bases are TGCAGCGTTTGTCTTCGGGGGGGCGCCAAAAACATTCAGTACTTC. Encoded protein: CSVCLRGGAKNIQYF. The chain combines TRBV29-1 with TRBJ2-4, with 8 bases that match TRBD2. Germline V gene lookup returns CDR1 SQVTM and CDR2 ANQGSEA. CDR3 length: 15 residues. V shed 5 bases, J shed 1 base, and the junction held 7 bases outside the gene matches. The full variable domain, completed using reference TRBV29-1 and TRBJ2-4, is SAVISQKPSRDICQRGTSLTIQCQVDSQVTMMFWYRQQPGQSLTLIATANQGSEATYESGFVIDKFPISRPNLTFSTLTVSNMSPEDSSIYLCSVCLRGGAKNIQYFGAGTRLSVL.

The rearrangement joins TRBV11-3 to TRBJ2-3; 7 positions agree with TRBD1. J gave up 1 base and V 1 base, and 2 bases lay outside the gene matches. The CDR3 has 15 residues. The germline gives CDR1 SGHNT, CDR2 YENEEA. CDR3 nucleotides: TGTGCCAGCAGCTTAGGAGGGACAGGCACAGATACGCAGTATTTT. This translates into CASSLGGTGTDTQYF.

The gene calls are TRBV4-3 and TRBJ2-2, with TRBD1 matching over 7 bases. With V trimmed by 5 bases and J by 4 bases, 4 bases remained unmatched. Germline loops: CDR1 LGHNA, CDR2 YSLEER. The CDR3 totals 14 residues. Here the CDR3 DNA reads TGCGCCAGCAGCGTACCAGGGGGCACCGGGGAGCTGTTTTTT. The encoded protein is CASSVPGGTGELFF.

The chain carries TRBV21-1 and TRBJ2-2; the listed D gene, TRBD2, was not tested against the DNA. TRBV21-1 is deemed a pseudogene. The CDR3 is 17 amino acids. CDR3 loop: CASSKPREGCITGELFF. For the CDR3, the DNA is TGTGCCAGCAGCAAACCTCGAGAGGGATGTATCACCGGGGAGCTGTTTTTT.

About this clone itself: In the same sample, other DNA sequences code for this CDR3. The chain has TRBV2 and TRBJ1-1, with a possible D match to TRBD1 (5 bases). The CDR3 runs to 13 residues. Trimming removed 4 bases at V and 0 bases at J, with 6 bases between. Germline V CDR1 and CDR2: SNHLY, FYNNEI. CDR3 in amino acids: CASSGGLNTEAFF. Here the CDR3 DNA reads TGTGCCAGCAGTGGGGGCTTGAACACTGAAGCTTTCTTT.

This clone was observed a few times. The rearrangement joins TRBV9 to TRBJ1-1; 9 positions match TRBD1. The CDR3 length is 15 residues. The J segment lost 5 bases and the V segment lost 0 bases, leaving 5 bases of the junction unmatched. Germline CDR1 reads SGDLS; CDR2 reads YYNGEE. Written as DNA, the CDR3 is TGTGCCAGCAGCGTAGCGGGGACAGGGAGAACTGAAGCTTTCTTT. It specifies CASSVAGTGRTEAFF.

The rearrangement uses TRBV6-5 and TRBJ2-6; TRBD2 might be the D (5 bases). The V end was cut by 0 bases, the J end by 2 bases, with 8 bases between. This CDR3 contains 16 residues. Germline V gene data show CDR1 as MNHEY and CDR2 as SVGAGI. CDR3 region: CASSYSRVTGANVLTF. The CDR3 DNA reads TGTGCCAGCAGTTACTCGAGGGTAACTGGGGCCAACGTCCTGACTTTC.

The chain has TRBV13 and TRBJ2-1, with 13 bases aligning to TRBD2. The CDR3 consists of 16 residues. Germline V gives CDR1 PRHDT, CDR2 FYEKMQ (reference sequence). The J segment lost 4 bases and the V segment lost 5 bases, leaving 5 bases of the junction unmatched. The CDR3 coding sequence is TGTGCCAGCAGCCAGAGGACTAGCGGGGGATACAATGAGCAGTTCTTC. As protein: CASSQRTSGGYNEQFF.

The chain employs TRBV27 and TRBJ1-6; D is ambiguous. CDR1 and CDR2 (germline): MNHEY, SMNVEV (reference sequence). Trimming took off 0 bases at V and 7 bases at J, with 10 bases between the two ends. This CDR3 comprises 15 residues. The CDR3 nucleotides are TGTGCCAGCAGTTTATCGATGGCAACCAATTCACCCCTCCACTTT. Its translation is CASSLSMATNSPLHF.

This chain joins TRBV2 and TRBJ2-2; 8 bases map to TRBD1. V lost 6 bases to trimming and J lost 1 base; unmatched junction nucleotides: 4. The germline CDR1 and CDR2 sequences are SNHLY and FYNNEI. This CDR3 region has 15 residues. The CDR3 region is CASSATGGNTGELFF. The CDR3 DNA is TGTGCCAGCAGCGCTACAGGGGGGAACACCGGGGAGCTGTTTTTT. The full variable domain, completed using reference TRBV2 and TRBJ2-2, is EPEVTQTPSHQVTQMGQEVILRCVPISNHLYFYWYRQILGQKVEFLVSFYNNEISEKSEIFDDQFSVERPDGSNFTLKIRSTKLEDSAMYFCASSATGGNTGELFFGEGSRLTVL.

The chain has TRBV19 and TRBJ1-5; TRBD1 agrees at 8 bases. The V gene's germline CDR1 is LNHDA and CDR2 SQIVND (reference sequence). This CDR3 comprises 13 residues. Trimming took 6 bases from V and 6 from J; bases not matched to a gene: 4. CDR3 coding DNA: TGTGCCAGTAGCGGGACAGGCTCTCAGCCCCAGCATTTT. Residues: CASSGTGSQPQHF.

The gene calls are TRBV7-2 and TRBJ1-5; 7 nucleotides agree with TRBD1. Germline-derived CDR1 and CDR2 are SGHTA and FQGNSA. This CDR3 is built from 14 residues. The J segment lost 9 bases and the V segment lost 5 bases, leaving 10 bases of the junction unmatched. CDR3 sequence (DNA): TGTGCCAGCAGCCCAGCACAGGGGCGTCGGCCCCAGCATTTT. Its translation is CASSPAQGRRPQHF.

The table lists this clone with a count of one. The gene calls are TRBV9 and TRBJ2-3; 10 nucleotides match TRBD1. CDR1 and CDR2 (germline): SGDLS, YYNGEE. The junction had 1 base not matched to a gene; V was cut back by 0 bases and J by 6 bases. CDR3 size: 14 residues. This chain's CDR3 is CASSVGQGADTQYF. In DNA form, the CDR3 reads TGTGCCAGCAGCGTAGGACAGGGGGCCGATACGCAGTATTTT. The whole variable domain, remainder taken from reference TRBV9 and TRBJ2-3, is DSGVTQTPKHLITATGQRVTLRCSPRSGDLSVYWYQQSLDQGLQFLIQYYNGEERAKGNILERFSAQQFPDLHSELNLSSLELGDSALYFCASSVGQGADTQYFGPGTRLTVL.

This clone was counted only a few times. The rearrangement uses TRBV27 and TRBJ2-4; D remains unclear. This CDR3 is built from 15 residues. CDR1 and CDR2 (germline): MNHEY, SMNVEV (reference sequence). V lost 0 bases to trimming and J lost 0 bases, with 6 bases between them. As DNA, the CDR3 is TGTGCCAGCAGTTTATCAGGAGTAGCCAAAAACATTCAGTACTTC. It is translated as CASSLSGVAKNIQYF.

The chain employs TRBV5-1 and TRBJ2-7, with 7 bases lining up with TRBD1. Germline values: CDR1 SGHRS, CDR2 YFSETQ. The V and J ends lost 4 bases and 2 bases, in that order; junction bases with no gene match: 9. The length of the CDR3 is 15 residues. The CDR3 here is CASSLARTGPYEQYF. The CDR3 nucleotides read TGCGCCAGCAGCCTGGCTCGGACAGGACCCTACGAGCAGTACTTC.

V and J are TRBV4-3 and TRBJ2-1; TRBD2 is a possible D gene (5 bases). Germline-derived CDR1 and CDR2 are LGHNA and YSLEER. Deletions cut 0 bases from V and 5 bases from J, with 14 bases between. CDR3 length: 16 residues. The CDR3 nucleotides are TGCGCCAGCAGCCAAGATGCGACTATTTCGCACAATGAGCAGTTCTTC. It codes for CASSQDATISHNEQFF.

V gene TRBV5-1 combines with J gene TRBJ2-3; 8 bases agree with TRBD2. Germline V gene sequence: CDR1 SGHRS, CDR2 YFSETQ. The J segment lost 6 bases and the V segment lost 0 bases, leaving 6 bases of the junction unmatched. CDR3 length: 15 residues. This CDR3 is CASSLAGGDVDTQYF. DNA of the CDR3: TGCGCCAGCAGCTTGGCCGGGGGGGACGTGGATACGCAGTATTTT.

In its sample, this clone was seen once. The chain joins TRBV5-4 to TRBJ2-3; maybe TRBD2 (5 bases). Per the germline V gene, CDR1 is SGHNT and CDR2 is YYREEE (reference sequence). V lost 0 bases to trimming and J lost 1 base, with 9 bases between them. The CDR3 is 15 residues long. CDR3: CASSLEGAGTDTQYF. In DNA form, the CDR3 reads TGTGCCAGCAGCTTGGAGGGAGCGGGCACAGATACGCAGTATTTT.

This chain connects TRBV5-5 to TRBJ2-2, with 8 nucleotides matching TRBD2. J was trimmed by 3 bases and V by 1 base; bases with no gene match: 5. CDR3 length: 16 amino acids. Germline V gene data show CDR1 as SGHKS and CDR2 as YYEKEE (reference sequence). This chain's CDR3 is CASSLRGTRDTGELFF. The DNA of the CDR3 is TGTGCCAGCAGCTTGAGAGGGACTAGGGACACCGGGGAGCTGTTTTTT.

This clone was observed a single time. The chain uses TRBV29-1 and TRBJ2-2; D uncertain. Germline loops: CDR1 SQVTM, CDR2 ANQGSEA. The CDR3 extends over 13 amino acids. Trimming took 7 bases from V and 0 from J, leaving 9 bases between them. The chain's CDR3 is CSAHTANTGELFF. The CDR3 DNA reads TGCAGCGCTCACACAGCGAACACCGGGGAGCTGTTTTTT.

Here the CDR3 DNA reads TGTGCCAGCAAAGACAGGACCGGGGAGCTGTTTTTT. Amino acid sequence: CASKDRTGELFF. V gene TRBV7-9 combines with J gene TRBJ2-2; possible D gene TRBD1, 6 bases. CDR1 and CDR2 from the germline V gene are SEHNR and FQNEAQ (reference sequence). The V gene lost 7 bases and the J gene lost 5 bases, with 8 bases spanning the gap. The CDR3 runs to 12 residues.

On this clone: This same CDR3 is encoded by further DNA sequences in the sample. V and J are TRBV6-1 and TRBJ2-7; D not certain. CDR1 is MNHNS, CDR2 SASEGT, per germline. V gave up 2 bases and J gave up 0 bases, with 8 bases separating them. The CDR3 is made up of 14 amino acids. The CDR3 bases are TGTGCCAGCAGTGAACTGTATAGCTCCTACGAGCAGTACTTC. This encodes CASSELYSSYEQYF.

The chain links TRBV7-9 to TRBJ1-3; TRBD1 is a possible D gene (5 bases). Looked up from germline, CDR1 is SEHNR and CDR2 is FQNEAQ (reference sequence). The CDR3 has 15 residues. V was pared by 5 bases and J by 3 bases, with 14 bases between. The CDR3 here is CASSPTGGVGNTIYF. CDR3 bases: TGTGCCAGCAGCCCTACAGGTGGTGTTGGAAACACCATATATTTT.

The CDR3, as DNA: TGCGCCAGCAGCTTGGGTACCACTAGCACAGATACGCAGTATTTT. Amino acids: CASSLGTTSTDTQYF. This rearrangement joins TRBV5-1 to TRBJ2-3; D not certain. This CDR3 has 15 amino acids. The germline gives CDR1 SGHRS, CDR2 YFSETQ. Trimming stripped 0 bases from V and 0 bases from J, with 8 bases between.

This clone was observed once. The chain links TRBV5-1 to TRBJ2-2, with 7 bases lining up with TRBD2. CDR1 is SGHRS, CDR2 YFSETQ, per germline. V lost 0 bases and J lost 5; bases outside the gene matches: 10. CDR3 size: 17 residues. CDR3 DNA sequence: TGCGCCAGCAGCTTGGCCCGGGACTCAGCGGGGACCGGGGAGCTGTTTTTT. Protein: CASSLARDSAGTGELFF.